This T cell receptor beta chain was documented in a study of T-cell memory formation after mild COVID-19. Germline assignment: CDR1 MNHEY and CDR2 SMNVEV (reference sequence). The CDR3 is 12 residues long. Trimming took 8 bases from V and 1 from J, leaving 9 bases between them. TCRdb independently ran MiXCR on the 5' RACE reads; one entry per CDR3 protein. The table lists roughly 110,000 distinct CDR3 sequences, 9.5% to 15% of them singletons. V gene TRBV27 combines with J gene TRBJ2-7, with no clear D. The sample taken for sequencing was PBMCs or a T cell subset sorted from them (not recorded which). The sequence was obtained from an adult woman who had mild COVID-19 (a few samples of this study predate the infection). Cell type and time point are not known. This chain's CDR3 is CASGVLSYEQYF. In nucleotides, the CDR3 is TGTGCCAGCGGGGTTTTGTCCTACGAGCAGTACTTC.